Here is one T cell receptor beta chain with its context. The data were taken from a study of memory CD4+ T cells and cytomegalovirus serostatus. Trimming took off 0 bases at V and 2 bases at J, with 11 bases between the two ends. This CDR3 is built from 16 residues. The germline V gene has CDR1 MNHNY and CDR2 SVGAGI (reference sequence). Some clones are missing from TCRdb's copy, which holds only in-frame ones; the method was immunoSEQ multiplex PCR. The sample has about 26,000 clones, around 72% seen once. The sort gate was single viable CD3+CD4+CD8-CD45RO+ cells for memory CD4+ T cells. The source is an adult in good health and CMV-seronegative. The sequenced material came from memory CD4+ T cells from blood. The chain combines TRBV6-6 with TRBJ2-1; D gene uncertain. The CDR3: CASSYSWGSPYNEQFF. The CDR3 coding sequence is TGTGCCAGCAGTTACTCGTGGGGTTCGCCCTACAATGAGCAGTTCTTC.